This T cell receptor (beta chain) was documented in a study of CD8 T cell repertoires and HIV-1 epitope variants. Study context: 1M T cells were kept uncultured as a baseline. Study results and limitations: About nine TCR beta clonotypes were antigen-specific, more than 5 apparently recognizing autologous or escape variants. The assay identified only TCR beta chains of antigen-proliferating T cells.

The protocol was immunoSEQ multiplex PCR, while the TCRdb copy is restricted to in-frame clones and leaves out a portion. The sample shows 950 to 1,100 clones, 66% of them seen only once. This clone was detected once. Its antigen is undetermined. This receptor was obtained from a male donor with HIV. Sequencing was done on a sample of cultured CD8+ T cells derived from PBMCs.

For the CDR3, the DNA is TGTGCCATCAGGGGGGACGCCGGGGGCGACGAGCAGTACTTC. This encodes CAIRGDAGGDEQYF. The rearrangement links TRBV10-3 to TRBJ2-7; the D gene could be TRBD1 or TRBD2 (6 bases each). Germline values: CDR1 ENHRY, CDR2 SYGVKD. The CDR3 spans 14 residues. With 6 bases removed from V and 5 bases from J, the gap between germline ends came to 17 bases.